The source of this T cell receptor (beta chain) is a study of cytomegalovirus exposure and HLA in healthy donors. This CDR3 is built from 15 residues. Per germline, CDR1 MDHEN and CDR2 SYDVKM. Losses at the gene ends were 5 bases for V and 1 base for J; bases not matched to a gene: 4. Clones were read by immunoSEQ multiplex PCR, and TCRdb kept only the in-frame ones, dropping some. The sample lists around 250,000 clones; 90% were seen once. To note about this clone: Its target is unknown.

Study-level points and caveats: It was reportedly the case that the classifier diagnosed cytomegalovirus status with high specificity and sensitivity. Among TCR beta chains, those listed as cytomegalovirus-associated numbered over 150.

V usage is TRBV28 and J usage is TRBJ1-4; TRBD1 matches 7 bases. Source material: PBMCs. The TCR sequence derives from a woman aged 18-29 years in good health and CMV-seronegative. The CDR3 loop reads CASSIPGGTNEKLFF. The DNA of the CDR3 is TGTGCCAGCAGTATCCCAGGGGGAACTAATGAAAAACTGTTTTTT. The variable domain in full, with the rest retrieved from reference TRBV28 and TRBJ1-4, is DVKVTQSSRYLVKRTGEKVFLECVQDMDHENMFWYRQDPGLGLRLIYFSYDVKMKEKGDIPEGYSVSREKKERFSLILESASTNQTSMYLCASSIPGGTNEKLFFGSGTQLSVL.